These 10 T cell receptor beta chains were sequenced from one sample in a study of shared clonotypes between healthy human individuals. Some clones are missing from TCRdb's copy, which holds only in-frame ones; the method was immunoSEQ multiplex PCR. Of around 2.5 million clones listed, 93% are singletons. The sample consisted of naive CD4+ T cells from PBMCs. Subset in this sample: CD45RA+ positively selected. These receptors were obtained from a man aged 18 to 29 in good health. Some clones in this sample may be carry-over from other donors' samples.

The table lists this clone with a count of one. The V call is TRBV11-2, the J call TRBJ2-5; D remains unclear. Trimming took off 5 bases at V and 0 bases at J, with 7 bases between the two ends. This CDR3 spans 13 amino acids. Per germline, CDR1 SGHAT and CDR2 FQNNGV. The CDR3 loop reads CASSPDNQETQYF. The CDR3 region has the DNA TGTGCCAGCAGCCCTGACAACCAAGAGACCCAGTACTTC.

V usage is TRBV5-1 and J usage is TRBJ2-2, with TRBD1 matching over 7 bases. V shed 4 bases and J 5 bases; nucleotides not matched to a gene: 11. CDR3 length: 16 amino acids. Germline V CDR1 and CDR2: SGHRS, YFSETQ. The CDR3 loop reads CASSTASGQATGELFF. CDR3 sequence (DNA): TGCGCCAGCAGCACGGCATCCGGACAGGCAACCGGGGAGCTGTTTTTT.

This clone came up a few times. The chain combines TRBV6-6 with TRBJ1-1; 8 positions match TRBD1. Germline V gene data show CDR1 as MNHNY and CDR2 as SVGAGI (reference sequence). This CDR3 has 12 residues. The junction had 3 bases not matched to a gene; V was cut back by 5 bases and J by 7 bases. The CDR3 region is CASSRDRYEAFF. The CDR3 DNA is TGTGCCAGCAGTCGGGACAGGTATGAAGCTTTCTTT.

As regards this clone: Different DNA sequences within this sample yield the same CDR3. The chain recombines TRBV6-1 with TRBJ1-5; D perhaps matches TRBD1 (6 bases). Trimming pared 0 bases from V and 7 bases from J, leaving 13 bases between. The CDR3 length is 15 residues. Germline V gene data show CDR1 as MNHNS and CDR2 as SASEGT. Here the CDR3 reads CASSEAWGAGQPQHF. Written as DNA, the CDR3 is TGTGCCAGCAGTGAAGCGTGGGGGGCCGGGCAGCCCCAGCATTTT.

This clone showed up just once. V and J are TRBV28 and TRBJ2-3; the D gene is possibly TRBD2 (5 bases). V gave up 6 bases and J gave up 6 bases, with 16 bases separating them. The CDR3 consists of 14 residues. The germline CDR1 and CDR2 sequences are MDHEN and SYDVKM. The chain's CDR3 is CASSPVSRGDTQYF. The CDR3 DNA reads TGTGCCAGCAGCCCCGTCTCCCGCGGGGATACGCAGTATTTT.

The chain has TRBV29-1 and TRBJ2-3, with 12 positions matching TRBD2. Germline CDR1 and CDR2: SQVTM and ANQGSEA. This CDR3 is built from 15 residues. V gave up 7 bases and J gave up 1 base; unmatched junction bases: 6. DNA for the CDR3: TGCAGCGCGCGACTAGCGGGAGCGGGCACAGATACGCAGTATTTT. Translation: CSARLAGAGTDTQYF.

This rearrangement joins TRBV6-1 to TRBJ2-7; the match to TRBD2 covers 7 bases. This CDR3 comprises 13 residues. Germline V gene lookup returns CDR1 MNHNS and CDR2 SASEGT. Trimming removed 9 bases from V and 0 bases from J; junction bases left unmatched: 5. This CDR3 reads CASCRDYSYEQYF. The CDR3 coding sequence is TGTGCCAGTTGCCGGGACTACTCCTACGAGCAGTACTTC.

This clone was detected only a few times. V usage is TRBV11-2 and J usage is TRBJ2-1; no reliable D call. The CDR3 spans 17 residues. V gave up 2 bases and J gave up 0 bases, with 14 bases separating them. Germline loops: CDR1 SGHAT, CDR2 FQNNGV. CDR3 in amino acids: CASSLSGEWSSYNEQFF. Written as DNA, the CDR3 is TGTGCCAGCAGCTTATCGGGCGAATGGAGCTCCTACAATGAGCAGTTCTTC.

This chain links TRBV28 with TRBJ1-5, with 10 bases matching TRBD1. Germline-derived CDR1 and CDR2 are MDHEN and SYDVKM. CDR3 length: 14 amino acids. V dropped 6 bases and J dropped 4; count of bases not matched to a gene: 3. The CDR3 loop is CASSRDRGNQPQHF. The CDR3 DNA follows: TGTGCCAGCAGCCGGGACAGGGGTAATCAGCCCCAGCATTTT.

The chain joins TRBV5-4 to TRBJ2-3, with D hard to call. Trimming shortened V by 4 bases and J by 6 bases, and 18 bases separated the two germline ends. This CDR3 comprises 15 residues. Germline assignment: CDR1 SGHNT and CDR2 YYREEE (reference sequence). CDR3 coding DNA: TGTGCCAGCAGCCCTGCGAAAACCCACCCGGATACGCAGTATTTT. This gives the protein CASSPAKTHPDTQYF.